This T cell receptor beta chain was retrieved from a study of T cell clonotyping in hematopoietic cell transplantation. Study results and caveats: Higher Inverse Simpson Index values in graft donor and pretransplant recipient predicted broader posttransplant TCR diversity. Cells were unsorted, so CD4 and CD8 contributions were not separated.

With respect to this clone: The antigen remains undetermined.

Profiled with immunoSEQ multiplex PCR; TCRdb holds only in-frame clones, not every one. The data contain roughly 4,300 clones, around 18% of them singletons. With V trimmed by 5 bases and J by 5 bases, 4 bases remained unmatched. Germline values: CDR1 MGHRA, CDR2 YSYEKL. The CDR3 spans 16 residues. This sequence originates from a male patient aged 45-59 years who had an allogeneic stem cell transplant from a related donor, so the T cells may come from the graft donor. Some clones in this sample may be carry-over from other donors' samples. This chain uses TRBV4-1 with TRBJ2-1; 15 nucleotides line up with TRBD2. The material sequenced was peripheral blood mononuclear cells, taken 30 days after allogeneic stem cell transplant. The CDR3 bases are TGCGCCAGCAGCTACGGACTAGCGGGGGGGAACAATGAGCAGTTCTTC. Its translation: CASSYGLAGGNNEQFF.